The rows below give T cell receptor beta chains drawn from one sample of a study of cytomegalovirus exposure and HLA in healthy donors. Sequencing was performed with immunoSEQ multiplex PCR; in TCRdb, only in-frame clones are kept and a portion is missing. The table has about 230,000 clones, 85% seen once. Material: PBMCs. The receptors stem from a girl aged 2 to 9 in good health and CMV-seronegative. The CDR3 runs from the conserved cysteine through the conserved F or W. The D gene is left open where the match is weak. The size entry is marked missing in some rows and otherwise reads once, few, many or a size class.

d_call,j_call,clone_size,v_call,cdr3_aa,cdr3_nt
.,TRBJ2-3,once,TRBV10-2,CASGDTDTQYF,TGCGCCAGCGGAGACACAGATACGCAGTATTTT
.,TRBJ1-1,.,TRBV27,CASTTLGGMNTEAFF,TGTGCCAGCACAACGCTCGGGGGTATGAACACTGAAGCTTTCTTT
.,TRBJ1-2,few,TRBV4-1,CASSQDYGRALGYTF,TGCGCCAGCAGCCAAGACTATGGCAGGGCATTAGGCTACACCTTC
.,TRBJ1-2,.,TRBV7-9,CASSLSGGRTYGYTF,TGTGCCAGCAGCTTAAGTGGAGGGAGAACCTATGGCTACACCTTC
.,TRBJ2-5,.,TRBV6-5,CASSYGGSETQYF,TGTGCCAGCAGTTACGGGGGGTCAGAGACCCAGTACTTC
.,TRBJ1-6,.,TRBV6-5,CASRAGTQYNSPLHF,TGTGCCAGCAGGGCGGGGACTCAGTATAATTCACCCCTCCACTTT
.,TRBJ2-2,.,TRBV27,CASSFDREDWELFF,TGTGCCAGCAGTTTCGACAGGGAGGATTGGGAGCTGTTTTTT
TRBD1,TRBJ2-7,.,TRBV2,CASSQDRGFGEQYF,TGTGCCAGCAGCCAGGACAGGGGCTTTGGAGAGCAGTACTTC
.,TRBJ1-2,.,TRBV10-3,CAISDIGDTLYGYTF,TGTGCCATCAGTGATATAGGGGACACACTATATGGCTACACCTTC
.,TRBJ1-4,.,TRBV10-2,CASTDPDEKLFF,TGCGCCAGCACTGATCCCGATGAAAAACTGTTTTTT
TRBD1,TRBJ1-4,once,TRBV19,CASGGQGSSREKLFF,TGTGCCAGTGGAGGACAGGGGAGCTCTAGGGAAAAACTGTTTTTT
.,TRBJ1-3,.,TRBV7-2,CASSLNYFGNTIYF,TGTGCCAGCAGCTTGAATTACTTCGGAAACACCATATATTTT
.,TRBJ1-4,.,TRBV6-1,CASSAGDTIGEKLFF,TGTGCCAGCAGTGCCGGGGACACAATCGGTGAAAAACTGTTTTTT
.,TRBJ2-7,once,TRBV9,CASSVEGDEQYF,TGTGCCAGCAGCGTAGAAGGGGACGAGCAGTACTTC
.,TRBJ1-3,.,TRBV9,CASSRGTTGNTIYF,TGTGCCAGCAGCAGGGGGACAACTGGAAACACCATATATTTT
TRBD2,TRBJ2-5,.,TRBV30,CAWSHGRAQETQYF,TGTGCCTGGTCCCACGGGAGGGCCCAAGAGACCCAGTACTTC
.,TRBJ2-7,.,TRBV7-7,CASSPAPGGSREQYF,TGTGCCAGCAGCCCCGCCCCTGGGGGCTCCAGGGAGCAGTACTTC
TRBD2,TRBJ2-7,.,TRBV6-5,CASSYPAGGHEQYF,TGTGCCAGCAGTTATCCGGCGGGGGGCCACGAGCAGTACTTC
TRBD1,TRBJ1-2,once,TRBV6-6,CASSYSGQTNYGYTF,TGTGCCAGCAGTTACTCGGGACAGACTAACTATGGCTACACCTTC
.,TRBJ1-2,.,TRBV30,CAWSVSGRYGYTF,TGTGCCTGGAGTGTATCAGGGAGGTATGGCTACACCTTC
.,TRBJ2-7,.,TRBV7-9,CASSPGAGPTYEQYF,TGTGCCAGCAGCCCCGGGGCGGGGCCTACCTACGAGCAGTACTTC
.,TRBJ2-7,.,TRBV6-1,CASYTGNYEQYF,TGTGCCAGCTACACAGGGAACTACGAGCAGTACTTC
.,TRBJ2-3,.,TRBV10-2,CASSLLGGTDTQYF,TGCGCCAGCAGCCTTCTAGGGGGCACAGATACGCAGTATTTT
.,TRBJ2-3,.,TRBV7-3,CASRSGDSDTQYF,TGTGCCAGCAGATCGGGGGATTCAGATACGCAGTATTTT
TRBD2,TRBJ2-5,.,TRBV11-2,CASSLAGGQETQYF,TGTGCCAGCAGCTTAGCGGGGGGGCAAGAGACCCAGTACTTC
.,TRBJ1-1,.,TRBV30,CAYDSLNTEAFF,TGTGCCTACGACAGCTTAAACACTGAAGCTTTCTTT
TRBD1,TRBJ1-1,.,TRBV7-9,CASSSIQGPNTEAFF,TGTGCCAGCAGCTCTATACAGGGGCCGAACACTGAAGCTTTCTTT
.,TRBJ2-6,few,TRBV2,CASKAAPAYSGANVLTF,TGTGCCAGCAAGGCAGCGCCCGCTTACTCTGGGGCCAACGTCCTGACTTTC
.,TRBJ1-1,.,TRBV28,CASTKDRFTEAFF,TGTGCCAGCACTAAGGACAGATTCACTGAAGCTTTCTTT
TRBD1,TRBJ1-2,few,TRBV2,CASMSRGNYGYTF,TGTGCCAGCATGAGCAGGGGGAACTATGGCTACACCTTC
TRBD1,TRBJ1-3,.,TRBV5-6,CASSPGQSSGNTIYF,TGTGCCAGCAGCCCGGGACAGAGCTCTGGAAACACCATATATTTT
TRBD1,TRBJ2-7,.,TRBV9,CASSVGGTGQYEQYF,TGTGCCAGCAGCGTAGGGGGGACAGGGCAATACGAGCAGTACTTC